The clone carrying this T cell receptor beta chain was observed a few times. Its cognate antigen is unknown. These data are taken from a study of cytotoxic CD8 clonotypes in ibrutinib-treated CLL. Across the study: Response samples were obtained once patients had received a median 12 months of treatment, range 6 to 36. Among the samples, the mean was about 270,000 productive templates and about 90,000 productive rearrangements.

For TCR beta libraries, about 1.9 micrograms of genomic DNA were obtained from cryopreserved PBMCs. Study conclusions and caveats: Baseline clonality exceeded age-matched healthy donors and tracked circulating CD8+ T-cell counts.

Clones were sequenced by immunoSEQ multiplex PCR, and TCRdb holds only the in-frame ones, with some missing. Found here are tens of thousands of clones, roughly 50% of them singletons; the top ten hold 18%. The source was PBMCs, collected before ibrutinib treatment. The receptor was derived from a human donor with chronic lymphocytic leukemia.

In DNA, the CDR3 is TGCAGCGTTGAAGAGAGAGGCCAGTTAAACATTCAGTACTTC. Translating gives CSVEERGQLNIQYF. This chain links TRBV29-1 with TRBJ2-4; no clear D gene. Looked up from germline, CDR1 is SQVTM and CDR2 is ANQGSEA. The V gene lost 0 bases and the J gene lost 6 bases, with 12 bases spanning the gap. The CDR3 consists of 14 residues.